The present entry profiles one TCR beta chain with its context. Original processing methods: Using reference gene primer amplification, nucleated cell counts were estimated. The assay was immunoSEQ multiplex PCR, and TCRdb's table has in-frame clones only and misses some. Clone size and V and J calls were adopted from that table, with D and trimming inferred from the DNA. This repertoire shows some 150,000 clones, over 75% found once; its top ten account for around 3.2%. The data are from a study of blood T cell repertoires in COVID-19. This CDR3 has 13 amino acids. The V and J ends lost 7 bases and 7 bases, in that order; junction bases with no gene match: 8. The germline V gene has CDR1 MNHEY and CDR2 SMNVEV (reference sequence).

Sequenced: peripheral blood. The genes are TRBV27 and TRBJ1-1, with 8 bases that match TRBD1. This clonotype originated in a man aged 45 to 65 with acute or convalescent COVID-19. The CDR3 here is CASNQQGQGEAFF. Here the CDR3 DNA reads TGTGCCAGCAACCAACAAGGACAGGGTGAAGCTTTCTTT.